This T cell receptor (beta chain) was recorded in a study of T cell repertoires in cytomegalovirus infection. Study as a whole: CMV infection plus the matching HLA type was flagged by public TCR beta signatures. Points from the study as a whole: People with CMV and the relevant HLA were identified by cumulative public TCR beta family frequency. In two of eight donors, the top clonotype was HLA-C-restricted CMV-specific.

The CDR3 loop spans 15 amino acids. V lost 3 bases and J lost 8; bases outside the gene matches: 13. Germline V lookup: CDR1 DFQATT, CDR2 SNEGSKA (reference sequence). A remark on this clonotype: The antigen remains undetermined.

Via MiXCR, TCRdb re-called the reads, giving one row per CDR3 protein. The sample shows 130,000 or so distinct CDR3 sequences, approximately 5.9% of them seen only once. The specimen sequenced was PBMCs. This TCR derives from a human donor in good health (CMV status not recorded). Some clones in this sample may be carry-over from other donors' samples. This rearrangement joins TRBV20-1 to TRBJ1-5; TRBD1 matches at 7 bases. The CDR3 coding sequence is TGCAGTGCTAGCCTCGGACAGGAGTTCAGGGAGCCCCAGCATTTT. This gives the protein CSASLGQEFREPQHF.